Below are 6 T cell receptor beta chains sequenced from a single sample in a study of T cell repertoires in cytomegalovirus infection. No antigens are known for them. TCRdb reanalysed the reads using MiXCR and keeps one entry per CDR3 protein. The repertoire holds 300,000 to 400,000 distinct CDR3 sequences, with about 28% as singletons. The input for sequencing was cultured PBMCs, taken from culture after CMV antigen stimulation. The receptors were sampled from a human donor in good health (CMV status not recorded). Some clones in this sample may be carry-over from other donors' samples.

The chain carries TRBV7-3 and TRBJ1-2; D gene uncertain. The V gene's germline CDR1 is SGHTA and CDR2 FQGTGA. The CDR3 consists of 13 residues. Trimming cost V 5 bases and J 7 bases, with 14 bases left between them. The CDR3 spells CASSPDGIGGYTF. The CDR3 coding sequence is TGTGCCAGCAGCCCCGACGGGATAGGTGGCTACACCTTC.

The gene calls are TRBV11-3 and TRBJ2-2, with unresolved D. Germline V CDR1 and CDR2: SGHNT, YENEEA. The CDR3 contains 15 residues. V lost 4 bases to trimming and J lost 0 bases, with 9 bases between them. For the CDR3, the DNA is TGTGCCAGCAGCTCCTGGCTCGCGAACACCGGGGAGCTGTTTTTT. Its protein is CASSSWLANTGELFF.

The chain carries TRBV19 and TRBJ2-3; TRBD2 matches at 8 bases. In germline, CDR1 is LNHDA, CDR2 SQIVND (reference sequence). Losses at the gene ends were 7 bases for V and 4 bases for J; bases not matched to a gene: 10. CDR3 length: 15 amino acids. In DNA, the CDR3 is TGTGCCAGTACCCCTCAGCGGGGGTTCCCAGATACGCAGTATTTT. Translation gives CASTPQRGFPDTQYF.

This rearrangement joins TRBV13 to TRBJ1-1; no clear D gene. CDR1 is PRHDT and CDR2 is FYEKMQ in the germline V gene (reference sequence). V lost 1 base, J lost 8 bases, and 14 bases lay in between. The CDR3 is 14 amino acids. The CDR3 region is CASSLVEAGGEAFF. The CDR3 nucleotides are TGTGCCAGCAGCTTAGTTGAGGCGGGAGGGGAAGCTTTCTTT.

The rearrangement uses TRBV25-1 and TRBJ2-2; D not certain. This CDR3 region has 15 residues. With 3 bases removed from V and 3 bases from J, the gap between germline ends came to 11 bases. Germline-derived CDR1 and CDR2 are MGHDK and SYGVNS. CDR3 protein: CASSDGREYTGELFF. CDR3 bases: TGTGCCAGCAGTGACGGGCGTGAGTACACCGGGGAGCTGTTTTTT.

This clonotype was seen a few times. This chain joins TRBV7-2 and TRBJ2-5; D gene ambiguous. The V end lost 4 bases, the J end lost 5 bases, and 11 bases lay between the germline ends. The CDR3 consists of 13 residues. Germline CDR1 and CDR2: SGHTA and FQGNSA. The DNA for the CDR3 is TGTGCCAGCAGCTCTCAGATCCGGGAGACCCAGTACTTC. Encoded protein: CASSSQIRETQYF.